This TCR beta chain was documented in a study of OX40 agonist ivuxolimab in advanced cancers. A note on the overall study: Ivuxolimab was an agonistic, fully human IgG2 monoclonal antibody directed against OX40 (CD134), a costimulatory receptor. Prior anti-PD-1, anti-PD-L1 or anti-CTLA-4 therapy was permitted, and approximately 40% of dose-escalation patients had received checkpoint inhibitors. Intravenous ivuxolimab was administered to patients every 2 weeks at six dose levels: 0.01, 0.1, 0.3, 1.5, 3 and 10 mg/kg. Partial responses were achieved by three dose-escalation patients, of whom one had hepatocellular carcinoma and two had cutaneous melanoma. Peripheral TCRbeta sequencing was intended to test whether TCR sequence diversity was altered and clonal T-cell expansion was caused by ivuxolimab. A male proportion of roughly 80% and a mean age of approximately 62 years, ranging from about 20 to 80, were recorded for the dose-escalation cohort. The paper reports the monotherapy dose-escalation portion (N of about 50 patients) of the phase I ivuxolimab trial. Among the approximately 50 dose-escalation patients, about 20 had hepatocellular carcinoma, 15 or so melanoma, 9 renal cell carcinoma and 9 head and neck cancer. The research as a whole found: Partial responders in the 0.1-3.0 mg/kg groups had among the lowest normalized peripheral clonal expansion, especially among CD8+ T cells. At doses of 0.1 to 3.0 mg/kg, clonal expansion of both CD4+ and CD8+ blood T cells was observed from baseline to week 6. The antigen specificity of the peripheral T cells that underwent clonal expansion was not determined. After ivuxolimab, more expanded clones were found on average in CD8+ T cells than in CD4+ T cells. Low levels of normalized T-cell clonal expansion were also seen in some patients who did not respond.

CDR1 and CDR2 (SGHTA, FQGTGA) derive from the germline V gene. Taken from cysteine to phenylalanine, the CDR3 has 18 residues. Here the CDR3 DNA is all that survives: 54 bases in frame from base 1. V loses 0 bases, J loses 0 bases, and the germline ends lie 15 bases apart. The trial excluded patients who had a history of autoimmune disease or were on systemic immunosuppression. Peripheral blood for TCR sequencing was collected from all dose cohorts at baseline, on cycle 4 day 1, and on cycle 7 day 1. The samples were drawn from a first-in-human, open-label, multicenter phase I dose-escalation trial of ivuxolimab. Adults with locally advanced or metastatic head and neck squamous cell, hepatocellular, melanoma or renal cell carcinoma were enrolled in the trial. Before TCR sequencing, CD4+ T cells and CD8+ T cells were sorted from peripheral blood as separate populations. On this clone itself: Its specific antigen is unknown. Base quality data are lacking; no much larger clone is found one base away.

Genomic DNA was extracted from sorted cells for sequencing of the TCRbeta CDR3 region. The immunoSEQ Assay was used to sequence the TCRbeta CDR3 regions. TCRdb provides this immuneACCESS table in a form limited to in-frame rearrangements. Some clones are lacking; in checked studies, under half of them reflect an unresolved V gene, and why the rest are absent is not known. The sample table contains more than 85,000 clones; only one count was recorded for about 89% of them. The biggest ten clones account for around 1.7% of the sample. Sequencing used CD4+ or CD8+ T cells sorted from blood, obtained in a trial of the OX40 agonist ivuxolimab. The chain was built from TRBV7-3 and TRBJ2-1; there is no confident call for the D gene. The clonotype was recovered from an adult with an advanced solid tumor such as melanoma, head and neck, liver or kidney cancer. The nucleotides read TGTGCCAGCAGCTTAACTCCGATTGGTCGGAGCTCCTACAATGAGCAGTTCTTC. This translates into CASSLTPIGRSSYNEQFF. With all but the CDR3 taken from the reference TRBV7-3 and TRBJ2-1 genes, the full variable domain is: GAGVSQTPSNKVTEKGKYVELRCDPISGHTALYWYRQSLGQGPEFLIYFQGTGAADDSGLPNDRFFAVRPEGSVSTLKIQRTERGDSAVYLCASSLTPIGRSSYNEQFFGPGTRLTVL.